The 22 T cell receptor beta chains below all came from one sample that was sequenced in a study of blood T cell repertoires in COVID-19. Assay: immunoSEQ multiplex PCR; the TCRdb copy retains only in-frame clones and omits some. In the table there are 90,000 to 150,000 clones, 70% to 80% of which are singletons. The sample taken for sequencing was peripheral blood. The receptors originated from a woman aged 80 or over with acute or convalescent COVID-19.

The chain links TRBV7-2 to TRBJ1-5; 8 bases match TRBD1. CDR3 length: 16 residues. With V trimmed by 0 bases and J by 4 bases, 5 bases remained unmatched. Per the germline V gene, CDR1 is SGHTA and CDR2 is FQGNSA. CDR3 nucleotides: TGTGCCAGCAGCTTAGCCCTTGGGACAGGAAATCAGCCCCAGCATTTT. Translating it yields CASSLALGTGNQPQHF. The full variable domain, in which reference TRBV7-2 and TRBJ1-5 provide the parts outside the CDR3, is GAGVSQSPSNKVTEKGKDVELRCDPISGHTALYWYRQSLGQGLEFLIYFQGNSAPDKSGLPSDRFSAERTGGSVSTLTIQRTQQEDSAVYLCASSLALGTGNQPQHFGDGTRLSIL.

The chain combines TRBV14 with TRBJ2-7; 7 nucleotides line up with TRBD2. Germline V gene data show CDR1 as SGHDN and CDR2 as FVKESK. V lost 3 bases to trimming and J lost 1 base; unmatched junction nucleotides: 6. The CDR3 length is 15 residues. CDR3 amino acids: CASSHVGGRSYEQYF. CDR3 bases: TGTGCCAGCAGCCATGTGGGGGGGAGGTCCTACGAGCAGTACTTC.

The V call is TRBV6-1, the J call TRBJ1-5, with TRBD1 as a possible D gene (6 bases). Germline V gene sequence: CDR1 MNHNS, CDR2 SASEGT. Trimming took off 3 bases at V and 4 bases at J, with 19 bases between the two ends. CDR3 length equals 17 residues. CDR3 sequence reads: CASSDPLTGLANQPQHF. The CDR3 DNA is TGTGCCAGCAGTGATCCCTTAACAGGGTTAGCAAATCAGCCCCAGCATTTT.

The rearrangement joins TRBV19 to TRBJ1-5; D gene unclear. With 0 bases removed from V and 6 bases from J, the gap between germline ends came to 9 bases. Germline V gene sequence: CDR1 LNHDA, CDR2 SQIVND (reference sequence). The CDR3 is 14 residues long. CDR3 sequence: CASSIDSSFQPQHF. CDR3 nucleotide sequence: TGTGCCAGTAGTATAGATTCCAGTTTTCAGCCCCAGCATTTT.

The chain links TRBV11-1 to TRBJ2-7; 13 bases map to TRBD2. Germline CDR1 reads SGHAT; CDR2 reads FQDESV (reference sequence). V shed 3 bases and J 6 bases; nucleotides not matched to a gene: 2. This CDR3 comprises 14 residues. CDR3 coding DNA: TGTGCCAGCAGCTTTGGACTAGCGGGAGTCGAGCAGTACTTC. As protein: CASSFGLAGVEQYF.

The V gene is TRBV19, the J gene TRBJ1-6, with 7 bases that match TRBD1. Per the germline V gene, CDR1 is LNHDA and CDR2 is SQIVND (reference sequence). The J segment lost 7 bases and the V segment lost 5 bases, leaving 2 bases of the junction unmatched. The CDR3 has 13 amino acids. CDR3 nucleotide sequence: TGTGCCAGTAGTTTACAGGGGAATTCACCCCTCCACTTT. Its protein is CASSLQGNSPLHF.

The chain couples TRBV5-6 to TRBJ1-2; no reliable D call. V shed 3 bases and J shed 4 bases, with 7 bases lying between them. The CDR3 is 12 residues long. CDR1 is SGHDT, CDR2 YYEEEE, per germline. The CDR3 spells CASSSGSYGYTF. DNA of the CDR3: TGTGCCAGCAGCTCGGGATCCTATGGCTACACCTTC.

CDR3 coding DNA: TGTGCCTGGAGTCCAGGGTATCTAGAAAAACTGTTTTTT. Its translation: CAWSPGYLEKLFF. The chain is built from TRBV30 and TRBJ1-4, with D tentatively TRBD1 (5 bases). The CDR3 spans 13 residues. Trimming pared 2 bases from V and 8 bases from J, leaving 12 bases between. The germline V gene has CDR1 GTSNPN and CDR2 SVGIG (reference sequence).

This clone has a single count. V usage is TRBV4-3 and J usage is TRBJ1-2; 8 positions match TRBD1. This CDR3 is 15 amino acids long. Germline V lookup: CDR1 LGHNA, CDR2 YSLEER. The trim removed 0 bases at V and 7 bases at J, leaving 7 bases unmatched. The DNA for the CDR3 is TGCGCCAGCAGCCAAGATCAGGACAGGGTGGGTGGCTACACCTTC. Its protein product is CASSQDQDRVGGYTF.

This clone was detected only a few times. J is TRBJ1-2 and V is TRBV5-1; 10 bases agree with TRBD1. The CDR3 extends over 15 amino acids. Germline V gene sequence: CDR1 SGHRS, CDR2 YFSETQ. The V gene end was trimmed by 3 bases and the J gene end by 4 bases; junction bases not matched to a gene: 6. The CDR3 is CASSSGTGESYGYTF. The CDR3 DNA reads as TGCGCCAGCAGCTCCGGGACAGGGGAATCCTATGGCTACACCTTC. The entire variable domain, with the rest obtained from reference TRBV5-1 and TRBJ1-2, is as follows: KAGVTQTPRYLIKTRGQQVTLSCSPISGHRSVSWYQQTPGQGLQFLFEYFSETQRNKGNFPGRFSGRQFSNSRSEMNVSTLELGDSALYLCASSSGTGESYGYTFGSGTRLTVV.

The chain employs TRBV10-3 and TRBJ2-1; D might be TRBD1 (6 bases). V gave up 5 bases and J gave up 0 bases, with 8 bases separating them. This CDR3 comprises 14 residues. Germline V gene sequence: CDR1 ENHRY, CDR2 SYGVKD. The CDR3 region is CAISTGFSYNEQFF. The CDR3, as DNA: TGTGCCATCAGTACAGGGTTCTCCTACAATGAGCAGTTCTTC.

This chain uses TRBV30 with TRBJ2-5, with 10 nucleotides matching TRBD1. J gave up 4 bases and V 1 base, and 9 bases lay outside the gene matches. Germline CDR1 GTSNPN, CDR2 SVGIG (reference sequence). This CDR3 contains 16 residues. The CDR3 bases are TGTGCCTGGAGTGGCCCCGGGACAGGGGACGGAGAGACCCAGTACTTC. Protein sequence: CAWSGPGTGDGETQYF.

The chain joins TRBV21-1 to TRBJ2-4; the listed D gene, TRBD1, was not tested against the DNA. TRBV21-1 represents a pseudogene. This CDR3 has 13 amino acids. As DNA, the CDR3 is TGTGCCAGCAATCAGATAGCCAAAAACATTCAGTACTTC. This translates into CASNQIAKNIQYF.

This chain joins TRBV9 and TRBJ2-5; D is possibly TRBD2 (6 bases). CDR3 length: 14 residues. Germline lookup yields CDR1 SGDLS and CDR2 YYNGEE. V dropped 0 bases and J dropped 8 bases, with 14 bases sitting between them. The CDR3 reads CASSVDVEGRTQYF. The CDR3 coding sequence is TGTGCCAGCAGCGTAGACGTGGAGGGAAGAACCCAGTACTTC.

The V and J genes are TRBV4-3 and TRBJ1-1; TRBD1 agrees at 7 bases. The germline V gene has CDR1 LGHNA and CDR2 YSLEER. CDR3 length: 14 amino acids. With V trimmed by 2 bases and J by 4 bases, 4 bases remained unmatched. CDR3 nucleotides: TGCGCCAGCAGCCAAACAGGGGTTGGCACTGAAGCTTTCTTT. It encodes CASSQTGVGTEAFF.

The chain employs TRBV19 and TRBJ2-1; perhaps TRBD2 as D (6 bases). Germline CDR1 and CDR2: LNHDA and SQIVND (reference sequence). This CDR3 has 18 amino acids. V was trimmed by 1 base and J by 0 bases, leaving 16 bases between them. Written as DNA, the CDR3 is TGTGCCAGTAGTATAGTACCATTAGCGGTAACCTCCTACAATGAGCAGTTCTTC. Its protein product is CASSIVPLAVTSYNEQFF.

The J gene is TRBJ1-6, the V gene TRBV19; a weak D match, TRBD1 (5 bases). This CDR3 spans 15 amino acids. V was shortened by 3 bases and J by 6 bases, with 12 bases between the two germline ends. Germline assignment: CDR1 LNHDA and CDR2 SQIVND (reference sequence). The CDR3 nucleotides read TGTGCCAGTAGTATGTCGGCAGGGTCTAATTCACCCCTCCACTTT. Protein sequence: CASSMSAGSNSPLHF.

This sequence joins TRBV19 and TRBJ2-3, with TRBD2 matching over 14 bases. CDR1 LNHDA and CDR2 SQIVND come from the germline V gene (reference sequence). The length of the CDR3 is 16 residues. Trimming cost V 3 bases and J 5 bases; bases outside gene matches: 4. The CDR3 region is CASSMTSGGAVDTQYF. CDR3 DNA sequence: TGTGCCAGTAGTATGACTAGCGGGGGGGCGGTAGATACGCAGTATTTT.

V gene TRBV30 combines with J gene TRBJ2-2; weak D call: TRBD1 (6 bases). Trimming removed 3 bases at V and 0 bases at J, with 11 bases between. This CDR3 has 15 amino acids. Germline-derived CDR1 and CDR2 are GTSNPN and SVGIG (reference sequence). CDR3 region: CAWRGTPTNTGELFF. CDR3 nucleotide sequence: TGTGCCTGGAGGGGGACACCAACGAACACCGGGGAGCTGTTTTTT.

V is TRBV18 and J is TRBJ1-2; 7 nucleotides line up with TRBD1. CDR1 is KGHSH and CDR2 is LQKENI in the germline V gene. The V and J ends lost 6 bases and 4 bases, in that order; junction bases with no gene match: 8. CDR3 length: 14 residues. DNA for the CDR3: TGTGCCAGCTCTCCCGGACAGGACTTCTATGGCTACACCTTC. This encodes CASSPGQDFYGYTF.

V and J are TRBV4-2 and TRBJ1-1; D unresolved. Germline lookup yields CDR1 LGHNA and CDR2 YNFKEQ. The CDR3 length is 14 residues. Between the trimmed V and J ends, which lost 1 base and 1 base, there was a span of 7 bases. The CDR3 nucleotides read TGTGCCAGCAGCCAAGTAGGCGGGAACACTGAAGCTTTCTTT. Amino acids: CASSQVGGNTEAFF.

The chain uses TRBV5-1 and TRBJ2-5, with TRBD2 matching 10 bases. Germline V CDR1 and CDR2: SGHRS, YFSETQ. With V trimmed by 0 bases and J by 5 bases, 4 bases remained unmatched. This CDR3 has 15 amino acids. The CDR3 coding sequence is TGCGCCAGCAGCTTGGAGGGACTAGCGACGGAGACCCAGTACTTC. Protein sequence: CASSLEGLATETQYF.